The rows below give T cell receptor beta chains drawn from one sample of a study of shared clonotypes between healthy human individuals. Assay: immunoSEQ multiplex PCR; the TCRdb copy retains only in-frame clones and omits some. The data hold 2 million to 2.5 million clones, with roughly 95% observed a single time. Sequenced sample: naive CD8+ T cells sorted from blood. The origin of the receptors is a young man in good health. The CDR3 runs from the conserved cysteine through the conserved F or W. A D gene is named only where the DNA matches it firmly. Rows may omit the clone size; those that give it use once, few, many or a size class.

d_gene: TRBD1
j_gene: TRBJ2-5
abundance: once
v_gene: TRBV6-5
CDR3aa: CASSYGGTGEETQYF
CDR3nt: TGTGCCAGCAGTTACGGTGGGACAGGAGAAGAGACCCAGTACTTC

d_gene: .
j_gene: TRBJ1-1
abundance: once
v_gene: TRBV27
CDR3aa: CASSLTSGGDTEAFF
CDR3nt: TGTGCCAGCAGTTTAACCAGCGGCGGGGACACTGAAGCTTTCTTT

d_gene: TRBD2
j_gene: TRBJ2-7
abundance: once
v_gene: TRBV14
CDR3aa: CASSIAGYEQYF
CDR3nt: TGTGCCAGCAGTATAGCGGGCTACGAGCAGTACTTC

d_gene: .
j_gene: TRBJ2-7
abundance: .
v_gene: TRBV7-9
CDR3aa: CASSLAGYSYEQYF
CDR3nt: TGTGCCAGCAGCTTAGCTGGCTACTCCTACGAGCAGTACTTC

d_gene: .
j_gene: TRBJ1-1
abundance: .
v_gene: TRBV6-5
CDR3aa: CASSPQGTEAFF
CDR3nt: TGTGCCAGCAGTCCACAGGGCACTGAAGCTTTCTTT

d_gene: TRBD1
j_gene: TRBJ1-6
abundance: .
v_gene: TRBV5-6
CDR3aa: CASSLAGQGYNSPLHF
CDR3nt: TGTGCCAGCAGCTTGGCCGGACAGGGGTATAATTCACCCCTCCACTTT

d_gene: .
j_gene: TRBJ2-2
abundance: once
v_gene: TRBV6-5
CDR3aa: CASSYVQGTTGELFF
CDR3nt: TGTGCCAGCAGTTACGTGCAGGGGACCACCGGGGAGCTGTTTTTT

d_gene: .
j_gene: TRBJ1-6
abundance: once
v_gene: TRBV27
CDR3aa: CASSSGRGVIHNSPLHF
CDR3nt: TGTGCCAGCAGCTCAGGGAGAGGGGTTATCCATAATTCACCCCTCCACTTT

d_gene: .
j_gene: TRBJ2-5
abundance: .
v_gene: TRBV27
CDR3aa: CASGEIGGGGPQETQYF
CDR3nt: TGTGCCAGCGGCGAGATTGGGGGAGGGGGCCCTCAAGAGACCCAGTACTTC

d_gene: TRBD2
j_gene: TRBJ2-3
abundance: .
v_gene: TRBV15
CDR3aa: CATSRDRKASGTDTQYF
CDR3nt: TGTGCCACCAGCAGAGATAGGAAGGCTAGCGGGACAGATACGCAGTATTTT